This T cell receptor beta chain stems from a study of graft-versus-host responses after intestinal transplantation. Study overall: Once they had received anti-thymocyte globulin induction, all recipients took tacrolimus and steroids for approximately 3 years. Study conclusions and caveats: Individuals carrying graft-donor T cell macrochimerism showed high graft-versus-host to host-versus-graft clonal ratios in allografts.

The assay was immunoSEQ multiplex PCR, and TCRdb's table has in-frame clones only and misses some. The sample includes around 92,000 clones, more than 70% of them seen just once. This clone was detected only once. The antigen remains unidentified. V was clipped by 2 bases and J by 3 bases, with 14 bases between them. Germline values: CDR1 SGHVS, CDR2 FNYEAQ. This CDR3 region has 16 residues. The J gene is TRBJ1-5, the V gene TRBV7-6; D call uncertain. This sample comprised PBMCs, obtained 255 days after intestinal transplant. This sequence was found in a human patient who received an intestinal transplant, so some T cells may come from the graft donor. The CDR3, as DNA: TGTGCCAGCAGCTTACTACAGAGGCATAACAATCAGCCCCAGCATTTT. Protein: CASSLLQRHNNQPQHF. Supplemented by reference TRBV7-6 and TRBJ1-5, the full variable domain reads GAGVSQSPRYKVTKRGQDVALRCDPISGHVSLYWYRQALGQGPEFLTYFNYEAQQDKSGLPNDRFSAERPEGSISTLTIQRTEQRDSAMYRCASSLLQRHNNQPQHFGDGTRLSIL.